The 20 T cell receptor beta chains below were found in one sample sequenced in a study of shared clonotypes between healthy human individuals. Sequenced by immunoSEQ multiplex PCR; TCRdb stores in-frame clones only, minus some. The data show a few million clones, roughly nine tenths seen once. The source material was naive CD4+ T cells sorted from blood. Subset described: CD45RA+ positively selected. These receptors were taken from a man aged 18 to 29 in good health.

A single count supports this clone. The J gene is TRBJ2-3, the V gene TRBV6-1, with D possibly being TRBD1 or TRBD2 (5 bases each). This CDR3 is 15 amino acids long. Germline-derived CDR1 and CDR2 are MNHNS and SASEGT. Trimming shortened V by 2 bases and J by 0 bases, and 9 bases separated the two germline ends. The CDR3 bases are TGTGCCAGCAGTGAATTTGGGGGTAGCACAGATACGCAGTATTTT. As protein: CASSEFGGSTDTQYF.

The chain links TRBV27 to TRBJ2-2; either TRBD1 or TRBD2 may supply D (6 bases each). Trimming removed 7 bases at V and 5 bases at J, with 11 bases between. From germline, CDR1 is MNHEY and CDR2 SMNVEV (reference sequence). The CDR3 length is 13 residues. The CDR3 DNA reads as TGTGCCAGCATGGGGGGCCTAACCGGGGAGCTGTTTTTT. It specifies CASMGGLTGELFF.

This CDR3 reads CASSLRQINTGELFF. CDR3 DNA sequence: TGTGCCAGCTCGCTGCGGCAGATTAACACCGGGGAGCTGTTTTTT. The rearrangement joins TRBV18 to TRBJ2-2; D remains unclear. Germline V gene lookup returns CDR1 KGHSH and CDR2 LQKENI. This CDR3 has 15 amino acids. Trimming took off 6 bases at V and 2 bases at J, with 13 bases between the two ends.

In regard to this clone: Distinct nucleotide sequences in the sample also encode this CDR3. The chain links TRBV7-3 to TRBJ2-3, with TRBD1 as a possible D gene (6 bases). Trimming cost V 5 bases and J 2 bases, with 11 bases left between them. In germline, CDR1 is SGHTA, CDR2 FQGTGA. This CDR3 is built from 14 residues. CDR3 protein: CASSRDRYTDTQYF. In DNA form, the CDR3 reads TGTGCCAGCAGCCGTGACAGGTACACAGATACGCAGTATTTT.

V usage is TRBV12-5 and J usage is TRBJ1-2, with D possibly TRBD1 on 6 matching bases. CDR3 length equals 14 residues. Trimming shortened V by 0 bases and J by 4 bases, and 9 bases separated the two germline ends. Germline V gene sequence: CDR1 LGHNT, CDR2 FRNRAP. As DNA, the CDR3 is TGTGCTAGTGGTTTGGTAGGGGGGAGCTATGGCTACACCTTC. This codes for CASGLVGGSYGYTF.

This chain links TRBV28 with TRBJ1-4; D perhaps matches TRBD1 (6 bases). Germline loops: CDR1 MDHEN, CDR2 SYDVKM. V lost 7 bases and J 3 bases, leaving 21 bases between the germline ends. This CDR3 is 17 amino acids long. This chain's CDR3 is CASNRDRTHTSNEKLFF. DNA for the CDR3: TGTGCCAGCAACCGAGACAGGACGCACACTTCTAATGAAAAACTGTTTTTT. Variable domain in full (rest from reference TRBV28 and TRBJ1-4): DVKVTQSSRYLVKRTGEKVFLECVQDMDHENMFWYRQDPGLGLRLIYFSYDVKMKEKGDIPEGYSVSREKKERFSLILESASTNQTSMYLCASNRDRTHTSNEKLFFGSGTQLSVL.

The chain has TRBV6-6 and TRBJ2-5; D might be TRBD1 or TRBD2, each matching 5 bases. CDR3 length: 15 amino acids. V was shortened by 4 bases and J by 2 bases, with 14 bases between the two germline ends. Per germline, CDR1 MNHNY and CDR2 SVGAGI (reference sequence). The CDR3 loop reads CASSSPGRLQETQYF. DNA of the CDR3: TGTGCCAGCAGTTCCCCGGGACGCCTGCAAGAGACCCAGTACTTC.

V gene TRBV5-1 combines with J gene TRBJ1-1, with D perhaps TRBD1 (6 bases). This CDR3 region has 15 residues. V lost 5 bases to trimming and J lost 4 bases, with 18 bases between them. The V gene's germline CDR1 is SGHRS and CDR2 YFSETQ. CDR3 region: CASRPEVQGGTEAFF. The CDR3 bases are TGCGCCAGCAGACCCGAAGTACAGGGCGGCACTGAAGCTTTCTTT.

In the case of this clone: Other nucleotide sequences from this sample produce the same CDR3. The chain links TRBV18 to TRBJ2-7; D may be TRBD2 (5 bases). The CDR3 contains 14 residues. The germline V gene encodes CDR1 KGHSH and CDR2 LQKENI. V was clipped by 3 bases and J by 4 bases, with 13 bases between them. CDR3 region: CASSPTGLTYEQYF. The CDR3 DNA is TGTGCCAGCTCACCCACCGGACTGACATACGAGCAGTACTTC.

This chain connects TRBV5-8 to TRBJ2-1, with D possibly being TRBD1 or TRBD2 (5 bases each). Germline V gene lookup returns CDR1 SGHTS and CDR2 YDEGEE. The length of the CDR3 is 17 residues. Trimming took off 3 bases at V and 4 bases at J, with 20 bases between the two ends. The CDR3 sequence is CASSSTPGPLAYNEQFF. CDR3 DNA sequence: TGTGCCAGCAGCTCGACTCCGGGACCGTTGGCTTACAATGAGCAGTTCTTC.

The chain uses TRBV9 and TRBJ1-6; D might be TRBD1 (5 bases). Trimming shortened V by 3 bases and J by 11 bases, and 18 bases separated the two germline ends. The CDR3 runs 15 residues. Looked up from germline, CDR1 is SGDLS and CDR2 is YYNGEE. In nucleotides, the CDR3 is TGTGCCAGCAGCGCAGCCGGGACCAGCATGGCACCCCTCCACTTT. It encodes CASSAAGTSMAPLHF.

The J gene is TRBJ2-1, the V gene TRBV5-1, with 7 nucleotides matching TRBD2. The CDR3 spans 16 residues. Looked up from germline, CDR1 is SGHRS and CDR2 is YFSETQ. The ends lost 4 bases at V and 1 base at J; junction bases unmatched: 8. Written as DNA, the CDR3 is TGCGCCAGCAGCGGTAGCGGGCCAGGTTCCTACAATGAGCAGTTCTTC. Translated, it gives CASSGSGPGSYNEQFF.

The chain couples TRBV7-9 to TRBJ2-3, with 10 bases fitting TRBD2. The CDR3 spans 15 residues. V shed 6 bases, J shed 2 bases, and the junction held 5 bases outside the gene matches. From germline, CDR1 is SEHNR and CDR2 FQNEAQ (reference sequence). The DNA of the CDR3 is TGTGCCAGCAGACGGACTAGCGGACTCACAGATACGCAGTATTTT. Amino acid sequence: CASRRTSGLTDTQYF.

The chain employs TRBV30 and TRBJ1-2, with D unclear. Germline assignment: CDR1 GTSNPN and CDR2 SVGIG (reference sequence). The CDR3 has 11 amino acids. Trimming removed 3 bases at V and 6 bases at J, with 8 bases between. CDR3 in DNA: TGTGCCTGGAGCTTGACGAATGGCTACACCTTC. Translated: CAWSLTNGYTF.

The chain has TRBV6-5 and TRBJ2-5; D call uncertain. The CDR3 length is 11 residues. Trimming stripped 2 bases from V and 7 bases from J, with 5 bases between. Germline loops: CDR1 MNHEY, CDR2 SVGAGI. The CDR3 here is CASSYVGTQYF. As DNA, the CDR3 is TGTGCCAGCAGTTACGTGGGGACCCAGTACTTC.

The chain links TRBV18 to TRBJ2-5, with D perhaps matching TRBD1 (6 bases). The J call may be incorrect, as the DNA end agrees better with TRBJ2-7. Germline CDR1 reads KGHSH; CDR2 reads LQKENI. The CDR3 contains 13 residues. The CDR3: CASSPKGDYEQYF. CDR3 nucleotides: TGTGCCAGCTCACCAAAGGGGGACTACGAGCAGTACTTC.

The chain couples TRBV5-1 to TRBJ2-7; the D call may be TRBD1 or TRBD2 (6 bases each). V gave up 7 bases and J gave up 4 bases, with 18 bases separating them. Per germline, CDR1 SGHRS and CDR2 YFSETQ. CDR3 size: 14 residues. The CDR3 reads CASGLSGGAYEQYF. Written as DNA, the CDR3 is TGCGCCAGCGGACTTTCCGGGGGCGCGTACGAGCAGTACTTC.

To note about this clone: The sample contains more than one DNA sequence encoding this CDR3. The CDR3 sequence is CASSVEGRTDTQYF. Here the CDR3 DNA reads TGTGCCAGCAGCGTTGAGGGAAGAACAGATACGCAGTATTTT. The chain couples TRBV9 to TRBJ2-3, with a weak D call TRBD2 (5 bases). Between the trimmed V and J ends, which lost 2 bases and 3 bases, there was a span of 10 bases. Germline assignment: CDR1 SGDLS and CDR2 YYNGEE. The CDR3 runs to 14 residues.

This clone has only one observation. The chain links TRBV5-1 to TRBJ1-2; 9 bases agree with TRBD1. The CDR3 sequence is 16 residues long. Germline V gene data show CDR1 as SGHRS and CDR2 as YFSETQ. With 2 bases clipped from V and 7 bases from J, the junction kept 12 bases outside the gene matches. The CDR3, as DNA: TGCGCCAGCAGCTTCTCATCGACAGGGGGTAAGGGTGGCTACACCTTC. Protein: CASSFSSTGGKGGYTF. The full variable domain, its missing parts supplied by reference TRBV5-1 and TRBJ1-2, is KAGVTQTPRYLIKTRGQQVTLSCSPISGHRSVSWYQQTPGQGLQFLFEYFSETQRNKGNFPGRFSGRQFSNSRSEMNVSTLELGDSALYLCASSFSSTGGKGGYTFGSGTRLTVV.

This rearrangement joins TRBV7-2 to TRBJ1-6; 9 bases match TRBD1. The length of the CDR3 is 17 residues. Looked up from germline, CDR1 is SGHTA and CDR2 is FQGNSA. V was clipped by 5 bases and J by 7 bases; unmatched bases: 12. The CDR3 loop is CASSRKWKTGGNSPLHF. As DNA, the CDR3 is TGTGCCAGCAGCCGGAAATGGAAGACAGGGGGAAATTCACCCCTCCACTTT.